These T cell receptor beta chains were read from a single sample in a study of cytomegalovirus exposure and HLA in healthy donors. The repertoire was sequenced with immunoSEQ multiplex PCR; TCRdb's copy has only in-frame clones and lacks some. The sample consists of about 150,000 clones, around 90% of them appearing once. The sequencing sample was made of PBMCs. These TCRs come from a man between 18 and 35 years old in good health and CMV-seronegative. The conserved cysteine and the conserved F or W are not part of the CDR3 here. Fields, in order: clone size, J gene, V gene, D gene, CDR3 protein. A D gene is named only where the DNA matches it firmly. Size values are once, few and many counts, or a class for expanded clones, and some rows have none.

>NA|TRBJ1-1|TRBV4-3|NA
ASSQRGGQTNTEAF
>NA|TRBJ2-5|TRBV5-1|TRBD2
ASRGLAGEETQY
>NA|TRBJ2-7|TRBV5-6|NA
ASSPQVRSSYEQY
>NA|TRBJ1-6|TRBV19|NA
ASSTGSPLH
>NA|TRBJ2-3|TRBV19|NA
ASSIKRTTDTQY
>NA|TRBJ1-4|TRBV5-1|NA
ASSPEGWRANEKLF
>NA|TRBJ2-7|TRBV29-1|TRBD2
SGYTGLAGGGYEQY
>once|TRBJ2-3|TRBV19|NA
ASSSRADTQY
>few|TRBJ1-1|TRBV20-1|NA
SARGTEAF
>NA|TRBJ1-1|TRBV28|NA
ASIGGGDTEAF
>NA|TRBJ1-1|TRBV27|TRBD1
ASRRDRLNTEAF
>medium-sized|TRBJ1-1|TRBV6-1|NA
ASSDKMNTEAF
>NA|TRBJ2-7|TRBV28|TRBD2
ASSFPAGDRSYEQY
>NA|TRBJ1-5|TRBV7-9|NA
ASSSGAFWDQPQH
>NA|TRBJ2-5|TRBV5-4|TRBD1
ASSPKGAGETQY
>NA|TRBJ1-2|TRBV10-3|TRBD1
AISESTGGGGYT
>NA|TRBJ2-7|TRBV11-2|TRBD1
ASSLGNRGPNEQY
>NA|TRBJ1-2|TRBV7-9|NA
ASSLDLVTHGYT
>NA|TRBJ1-4|TRBV27|TRBD1
ASSFLSTGGLEKLF
>few|TRBJ2-5|TRBV5-1|TRBD1
ASSLGQGAAETQY
>NA|TRBJ1-1|TRBV7-8|TRBD1
ASSPGTGTMNTEAF
>NA|TRBJ1-5|TRBV4-1|NA
ASSQGLTGYSNQPQH
>NA|TRBJ1-1|TRBV2|TRBD1
ASSEPTGAPNELNTEAF